One sample yielded the 32 T cell receptor beta chains listed below, sequenced in a study of blood T cell repertoires in COVID-19 (dated by TCRdb to about 2020). Libraries were constructed by the immunoSEQ multiplex PCR assay. Drawn from immuneACCESS, this table holds only the in-frame rearrangements with V and J called that TCRdb kept. Clones are partly lost; checked studies trace under half to an unresolved V gene and leave the rest unexplained. This sample comprises approximately 35,000 clones, around 84% of them detected only once. The top ten constitute 35% of the sample. Input material: peripheral blood. The receptor set was obtained from a man at least 80 years old with acute or convalescent COVID-19.

The chain links TRBV2 to TRBJ1-5; D uncertain. Trimming stripped 4 bases from V and 0 bases from J, with 7 bases between. The CDR3 has 14 amino acids. Germline values: CDR1 SNHLY, CDR2 FYNNEI. The DNA of the CDR3 is TGTGCCAGCAGTGGACTCGTTAGCAATCAGCCCCAGCATTTT. It encodes CASSGLVSNQPQHF.

V gene TRBV3-1 (or the pseudogene TRBV3-2) combines with J gene TRBJ1-2; 7 bases agree with TRBD1. Germline V CDR1 and CDR2: LGHDT, YNNKEL (reference sequence). The CDR3 has 15 residues. The J segment lost 2 bases and the V segment lost 0 bases, leaving 3 bases of the junction unmatched. The CDR3 loop reads CASSQDSRGNYGYTF. The CDR3 nucleotides are TGTGCCAGCAGCCAAGATAGCAGGGGGAACTATGGCTACACCTTC.

The chain joins TRBV19 to TRBJ2-7; possible D gene TRBD1, 7 bases. CDR1 and CDR2 (germline): LNHDA, SQIVND (reference sequence). V was shortened by 10 bases and J by 7 bases, with 23 bases between the two germline ends. The CDR3 spans 14 residues. CDR3: CATTSTGAGGEQYF. The CDR3 region has the DNA TGTGCCACCACGAGTACCGGGGCAGGGGGGGAGCAGTACTTC.

This clone was found once. This chain uses TRBV11-3 with TRBJ2-7; a weak D match, TRBD2 (7 bases). Germline lookup yields CDR1 SGHNT and CDR2 YENEEA. The CDR3 length is 12 residues. Trimming took off 4 bases at V and 6 bases at J, with 10 bases between the two ends. CDR3 protein: CASSSRGAEQYF. The CDR3 DNA follows: TGTGCCAGCAGCTCCCGGGGGGCCGAGCAGTACTTC. Drawing the rest from reference TRBV11-3 and TRBJ2-7, the complete variable domain is EAGVVQSPRYKIIEKKQPVAFWCNPISGHNTLYWYLQNLGQGPELLIRYENEEAVDDSQLPKDRFSAERLKGVDSTLKIQPAELGDSAVYLCASSSRGAEQYFGPGTRLTVT.

This chain connects TRBV12-3 or TRBV12-4 to TRBJ1-5; 7 positions match TRBD1. This CDR3 region has 13 residues. The V and J ends lost 3 bases and 11 bases, in that order; junction bases with no gene match: 7. The CDR3 DNA follows: TGTGCCAGCAGTTTCCGGGACAGCGGAGCCCAGCATTTT. This gives the protein CASSFRDSGAQHF.

The V call is TRBV12-3 or TRBV12-4, the J call TRBJ1-2, with a possible D match to TRBD1 (5 bases). CDR3 length: 13 amino acids. The germline V and J ends were trimmed by 7 bases and 7 bases, with 16 bases remaining between them. CDR3 region: CASTLGGVGGYTF. The DNA of the CDR3 is TGTGCCAGCACCCTAGGAGGGGTGGGTGGCTACACCTTC.

This clone was seen a few times. The genes are TRBV11-2 and TRBJ2-2; 7 positions match TRBD1. This CDR3 has 18 residues. V lost 0 bases to trimming and J lost 1 base; unmatched junction nucleotides: 8. Germline V gene sequence: CDR1 SGHAT, CDR2 FQNNGV. The CDR3 nucleotides are TGTGCCAGCAGCTTAGATAAAACAGGGGATTGGAACACCGGGGAGCTGTTTTTT. Translated: CASSLDKTGDWNTGELFF. Variable domain in full (rest from reference TRBV11-2 and TRBJ2-2): EAGVAQSPRYKIIEKRQSVAFWCNPISGHATLYWYQQILGQGPKLLIQFQNNGVVDDSQLPKDRFSAERLKGVDSTLKIQPAKLEDSAVYLCASSLDKTGDWNTGELFFGEGSRLTVL.

The chain is built from TRBV7-9 and TRBJ2-3; TRBD2 agrees at 7 bases. Losses at the gene ends were 5 bases for V and 6 bases for J; bases not matched to a gene: 5. This CDR3 has 13 residues. Per germline, CDR1 SEHNR and CDR2 FQNEAQ (reference sequence). Here the CDR3 reads CASSRPGGDTQYF. CDR3 bases: TGTGCCAGCAGCCGGCCCGGGGGGGATACGCAGTATTTT.

This chain uses TRBV6-1 with TRBJ2-5; 9 bases map to TRBD2. With 1 base clipped from V and 4 bases from J, the junction kept 4 bases outside the gene matches. The germline CDR1 and CDR2 sequences are MNHNS and SASEGT. CDR3 length: 15 residues. Here the CDR3 reads CASSEDGSGGETQYF. The CDR3 DNA reads TGTGCCAGCAGTGAAGACGGTAGCGGGGGAGAGACCCAGTACTTC.

This rearrangement joins TRBV12-3 or TRBV12-4 to TRBJ2-7; 11 positions match TRBD2. V shed 6 bases and J 4 bases; nucleotides not matched to a gene: 2. The CDR3 runs 13 residues. The chain's CDR3 is CASSRLAGYEQYF. The CDR3, as DNA: TGTGCCAGCAGCCGACTAGCGGGGTACGAGCAGTACTTC.

A note on this clone: Lacking the conserved final phenylalanine or tryptophan, this CDR3 likely reflects a read error. The DNA is omitted, as the CDR3 cannot be located on it reliably, and the CDR3 follows TCRdb's listing. This chain joins TRBV6-5 and TRBJ2-7; the table gives TRBD1 as D, unverified against the DNA. From germline, CDR1 is MNHEY and CDR2 SVGAGI. The CDR3 spans 10 residues, counting both ends. The CDR3 here is CASSWRTGGE.

The genes are TRBV29-1 and TRBJ2-2; D might be TRBD2 (6 bases). Germline CDR1 reads SQVTM; CDR2 reads ANQGSEA. V was clipped by 6 bases and J by 4 bases, with 21 bases between them. The CDR3 totals 16 residues. CDR3 nucleotides: TGCAGCGTGGGGGGAATTGGATTATTTGGCACCGGGGAGCTGTTTTTT. As protein: CSVGGIGLFGTGELFF.

In its sample, this clone was seen a few times. The V call is TRBV7-9, the J call TRBJ1-1, with D unresolved. Per the germline V gene, CDR1 is SEHNR and CDR2 is FQNEAQ (reference sequence). The CDR3 runs to 13 residues. The V gene lost 4 bases and the J gene lost 5 bases, with 11 bases spanning the gap. As DNA, the CDR3 is TGTGCCAGCAGCTGGCGGGGTGATACTGAAGCTTTCTTT. This sequence encodes CASSWRGDTEAFF.

This clone was seen only a few times. CDR3 residues: CASSSPGQGNYGYTF. Written as DNA, the CDR3 is TGTGCCAGCAGCAGCCCGGGACAGGGAAACTATGGCTACACCTTC. The genes are TRBV21-1 and TRBJ1-2; the DNA was not compared with TRBD1, the D call given in the table. TRBV21-1 is termed a pseudogene. The CDR3 loop spans 15 amino acids.

The chain combines TRBV25-1 with TRBJ1-1, with a weak D call TRBD1 (5 bases). Trimming took 3 bases from V and 1 from J, leaving 9 bases between them. Germline loops: CDR1 MGHDK, CDR2 SYGVNS. The CDR3 is made up of 14 amino acids. Here the CDR3 reads CASSDAGRNTEAFF. As DNA, the CDR3 is TGTGCCAGCAGTGATGCAGGGCGGAACACTGAAGCTTTCTTT.

The V call is TRBV5-1, the J call TRBJ2-3, with D possibly TRBD2 on 6 matching bases. Germline values: CDR1 SGHRS, CDR2 YFSETQ. The V end was cut by 2 bases, the J end by 2 bases, with 9 bases between. This CDR3 comprises 14 residues. The DNA of the CDR3 is TGCGCCAGCAGCTTTGGGGGGAACACAGATACGCAGTATTTT. This gives the protein CASSFGGNTDTQYF.

The chain has TRBV5-4 and TRBJ2-7; 7 bases agree with TRBD1. Germline CDR1 reads SGHNT; CDR2 reads YYREEE (reference sequence). V lost 4 bases and J lost 2; bases outside the gene matches: 3. The CDR3 loop spans 13 amino acids. CDR3 sequence reads: CASSKGQTYEQYF. The CDR3 DNA reads TGTGCCAGCAGCAAGGGACAGACCTACGAGCAGTACTTC.

This clone was found once. V and J are TRBV5-4 and TRBJ2-5; 9 nucleotides match TRBD2. Trimming took 0 bases from V and 5 from J; bases not matched to a gene: 5. This CDR3 is 15 amino acids long. Germline CDR1 and CDR2: SGHNT and YYREEE (reference sequence). CDR3 bases: TGTGCCAGCAGCTTGGACCCTAGCGGGGTTGAGACCCAGTACTTC. The encoded protein is CASSLDPSGVETQYF.

The chain recombines TRBV30 with TRBJ2-2; possibly TRBD2 for D (6 bases). Germline CDR1 and CDR2: GTSNPN and SVGIG (reference sequence). The ends were cut back, 3 bases at V and 6 bases at J, with 14 bases in the middle. The CDR3 is 14 residues long. CDR3 in DNA: TGTGCCTGGAGGCGGGGTGGGGATTCCGGGGAGCTGTTTTTT. It codes for CAWRRGGDSGELFF. Supplemented by reference TRBV30 and TRBJ2-2, the full variable domain reads SQTIHQWPATLVQPVGSPLSLECTVEGTSNPNLYWYRQAAGRGLQLLFYSVGIGQISSEVPQNLSASRPQDRQFILSSKKLLLSDSGFYLCAWRRGGDSGELFFGEGSRLTVL.

The chain carries TRBV25-1 and TRBJ1-1; the match to TRBD1 covers 7 bases. This CDR3 is 14 amino acids long. Germline trimming cut 4 bases from V and 2 bases from J; bases unmatched to any gene: 4. The V gene's germline CDR1 is MGHDK and CDR2 SYGVNS. The CDR3 reads CASSVTGSNTEAFF. The DNA of the CDR3 is TGTGCCAGCAGTGTGACAGGGAGTAACACTGAAGCTTTCTTT.

This clone appeared a single time. V gene TRBV9 combines with J gene TRBJ2-7, with 9 positions matching TRBD1. CDR3 length: 13 amino acids. Germline loops: CDR1 SGDLS, CDR2 YYNGEE. The V gene end was trimmed by 2 bases and the J gene end by 6 bases; junction bases not matched to a gene: 3. Here the CDR3 DNA reads TGTGCCAGCAGCGTCCGGACAGGGGCCGAGCAGTACTTC. Its protein is CASSVRTGAEQYF.

In DNA form, the CDR3 reads TGTGCCAGCAGTGACGAGGCAGGGGGATACAATGAGCAGTTCTTC. It encodes CASSDEAGGYNEQFF. The gene calls are TRBV6-4 and TRBJ2-1; the match to TRBD1 covers 7 bases. Germline CDR1 and CDR2: MRHNA and SNTAGT. This CDR3 is built from 15 residues. Trimming at V came to 2 bases and at J to 4 bases, leaving 5 bases not matched to a gene.

The gene calls are TRBV6-5 and TRBJ2-3, with 8 bases fitting TRBD1. CDR1 is MNHEY, CDR2 SVGAGI, per germline. The CDR3 has 15 residues. Trimming took 2 bases from V and 1 from J; bases not matched to a gene: 2. The DNA of the CDR3 is TGTGCCAGCAGTTACCCAGGGGGCCGCACAGATACGCAGTATTTT. Translating it yields CASSYPGGRTDTQYF.

The chain uses TRBV18 and TRBJ2-2; TRBD1 agrees at 7 bases. Germline trimming cut 1 base from V and 0 bases from J; bases unmatched to any gene: 2. CDR1 and CDR2 from the germline V gene are KGHSH and LQKENI. The CDR3 runs to 16 residues. CDR3: CASSPQDRTNTGELFF. CDR3 coding DNA: TGTGCCAGCTCACCACAGGACAGGACGAACACCGGGGAGCTGTTTTTT. The whole variable domain, filled in from reference TRBV18 and TRBJ2-2, reads NAGVMQNPRHLVRRRGQEARLRCSPMKGHSHVYWYRQLPEEGLKFMVYLQKENIIDESGMPKERFSAEFPKEGPSILRIQQVVRGDSAAYFCASSPQDRTNTGELFFGEGSRLTVL.

The rearrangement uses TRBV2 and TRBJ1-5; weak D call: TRBD1 (5 bases). Trimming shortened V by 8 bases and J by 3 bases, and 17 bases separated the two germline ends. This CDR3 has 15 residues. In germline, CDR1 is SNHLY, CDR2 FYNNEI. CDR3 protein: CASSPLGGTNQPQHF. The CDR3 nucleotides read TGTGCCAGCTCCCCTCTGGGAGGGACCAATCAGCCCCAGCATTTT. Using reference TRBV2 and TRBJ1-5 for the parts outside the CDR3, the full variable domain is EPEVTQTPSHQVTQMGQEVILRCVPISNHLYFYWYRQILGQKVEFLVSFYNNEISEKSEIFDDQFSVERPDGSNFTLKIRSTKLEDSAMYFCASSPLGGTNQPQHFGDGTRLSIL.

The J gene is TRBJ2-5, the V gene TRBV30; no reliable D call. V was cut by 3 bases and J by 2 bases, with 7 bases left in between. CDR1 is GTSNPN and CDR2 is SVGIG in the germline V gene (reference sequence). CDR3 length: 12 residues. CDR3 DNA: TGTGCCTGGAGACTGCTACAAGAGACCCAGTACTTC. Translation gives CAWRLLQETQYF.

The V call is TRBV2, the J call TRBJ2-5; no clear D. The germline V gene has CDR1 SNHLY and CDR2 FYNNEI. The CDR3 has 14 residues. Trimming removed 0 bases from V and 5 bases from J, with 10 bases in between. The CDR3 sequence is CASSEAPRRETQYF. In DNA, the CDR3 is TGTGCCAGCAGTGAAGCGCCCCGCAGGGAGACCCAGTACTTC. The full variable domain, in which reference TRBV2 and TRBJ2-5 provide the parts outside the CDR3, is EPEVTQTPSHQVTQMGQEVILRCVPISNHLYFYWYRQILGQKVEFLVSFYNNEISEKSEIFDDQFSVERPDGSNFTLKIRSTKLEDSAMYFCASSEAPRRETQYFGPGTRLLVL.

The chain recombines TRBV2 with TRBJ2-1; D call uncertain. Looked up from germline, CDR1 is SNHLY and CDR2 is FYNNEI. V was trimmed by 4 bases and J by 9 bases, leaving 10 bases between them. This CDR3 has 12 residues. CDR3 region: CASSGSGSEQFF. In DNA form, the CDR3 reads TGTGCCAGCAGTGGTTCAGGTAGTGAGCAGTTCTTC.

This clone was detected once. The rearrangement links TRBV11-2 to TRBJ1-1; no firm D call. From germline, CDR1 is SGHAT and CDR2 FQNNGV. This CDR3 has 15 residues. V lost 0 bases, J lost 7 bases, and 15 bases lay in between. Here the CDR3 reads CASSLESLRFGEAFF. The CDR3, as DNA: TGTGCCAGCAGCTTAGAAAGTCTGAGGTTCGGTGAAGCTTTCTTT.

This clone has a handful of counts. The chain couples TRBV19 to TRBJ2-3; no clear D. CDR1 is LNHDA and CDR2 is SQIVND in the germline V gene (reference sequence). The V and J ends lost 4 bases and 6 bases respectively, with 14 bases between them. CDR3 length: 14 amino acids. CDR3 in amino acids: CASSTTYPGDTQYF. The CDR3 DNA sequence: TGTGCCAGTAGTACGACCTACCCCGGGGATACGCAGTATTTT. Looking up the rest from reference TRBV19 and TRBJ2-3 gives the full variable domain: DGGITQSPKYLFRKEGQNVTLSCEQNLNHDAMYWYRQDPGQGLRLIYYSQIVNDFQKGDIAEGYSVSREKKESFPLTVTSAQKNPTAFYLCASSTTYPGDTQYFGPGTRLTVL.

The chain links TRBV30 to TRBJ1-5; D possibly corresponds to TRBD1 (5 bases). CDR3 size: 13 residues. Trimming cost V 3 bases and J 0 bases, with 6 bases left between them. Germline CDR1 GTSNPN, CDR2 SVGIG (reference sequence). CDR3: CAWRTDSNQPQHF. Here the CDR3 DNA reads TGTGCCTGGAGGACAGATAGCAATCAGCCCCAGCATTTT.

This clone occurred a few times. The J gene is TRBJ2-1, the V gene TRBV3-1 (or the pseudogene TRBV3-2); 11 nucleotides align to TRBD2. The J segment lost 5 bases and the V segment lost 6 bases, leaving 18 bases of the junction unmatched. Germline values: CDR1 LGHDT, CDR2 YNNKEL (reference sequence). The CDR3 spans 19 residues. In DNA, the CDR3 is TGTGCCAGCAGAGGCTCTACCGGGGCTAGCGGGGGGACGGACAATGAGCAGTTCTTC. Translation: CASRGSTGASGGTDNEQFF.